This T cell receptor beta chain was sequenced in a study of T cells in localized non-small cell lung cancer. Findings and caveats of the study: One tumor region alone was sequenced, and heterogeneity therefore remains possible. A median about 50 of the top 100 tumor clones appeared in adjacent lung. Among blood samples, higher T cell density accompanied longer overall survival.

Using immunoSEQ multiplex PCR, the repertoire was profiled, and TCRdb retains in-frame clones only, with some absent. Here the sample spans 55,000 to 65,000 clones, roughly 89% being singletons. Germline loops: CDR1 SGHTA, CDR2 FQGNSA. The CDR3 runs 13 residues. Trimming shortened V by 1 base and J by 4 bases, and 7 bases separated the two germline ends. On this clone: Antigen specificity is unknown.

V gene TRBV7-2 combines with J gene TRBJ1-1; D is uncertain. Sequencing was performed on peripheral blood, taken before any cancer treatment. This TCR was recovered from a man between 40 and 75 years old with stage I squamous cell lung carcinoma. In nucleotides, the CDR3 is TGTGCCAGCAGCTTAGTTAAAGGCACTGAAGCTTTCTTT. Protein sequence: CASSLVKGTEAFF.